Following are 28 T cell receptor beta chains from one sample sequenced in a study of blood T cell repertoires in COVID-19. TCRdb's copy holds only in-frame clones and misses some; the assay was immunoSEQ multiplex PCR. The repertoire holds fewer than 250,000 clones, with 83% as singletons. Sequenced input: PBMCs or T cells enriched from blood (not recorded which). These TCRs come from a woman aged 50 to 60 who had been exposed to COVID-19.

The gene calls are TRBV7-2 and TRBJ2-7; D ambiguous. The length of the CDR3 is 13 residues. The V gene lost 4 bases and the J gene lost 7 bases, with 14 bases spanning the gap. Germline V gene data show CDR1 as SGHTA and CDR2 as FQGNSA. The CDR3 DNA follows: TGTGCCAGCAGCTGGGCCCCCCGCCATGAGCAGTACTTC. Its protein product is CASSWAPRHEQYF.

The chain is built from TRBV5-1 and TRBJ2-3, with TRBD2 as a possible D gene (6 bases). This CDR3 is built from 15 residues. From germline, CDR1 is SGHRS and CDR2 YFSETQ. Trimming pared 5 bases from V and 2 bases from J, leaving 15 bases between. The CDR3 region has the DNA TGCGCCAGCAGGGAATGGGCGGGGACCACAGATACGCAGTATTTT. It encodes CASREWAGTTDTQYF.

This clone was observed once. CDR3 in amino acids: CASSLWGVGRPYTEAFF. The CDR3 DNA follows: TGTGCCAGCAGCTTGTGGGGGGTTGGCAGACCATACACTGAAGCTTTCTTT. The chain couples TRBV11-2 to TRBJ1-1; D might be TRBD1 (5 bases). The germline V gene has CDR1 SGHAT and CDR2 FQNNGV. This CDR3 region has 17 residues. Trimming left V 3 bases short and J 3 bases short, with 20 bases between.

The CDR3 reads CASSTRQGAGTEAFF. CDR3 in DNA: TGTGCCAGTAGTACTCGACAGGGGGCAGGAACTGAAGCTTTCTTT. The chain carries TRBV19 and TRBJ1-1; 10 nucleotides align to TRBD1. CDR3 size: 15 residues. Germline-derived CDR1 and CDR2 are LNHDA and SQIVND (reference sequence). After removal of 4 bases from V and 5 bases from J, the junction contained 7 bases not matched to a gene. The variable domain in full, with the rest retrieved from reference TRBV19 and TRBJ1-1, is DGGITQSPKYLFRKEGQNVTLSCEQNLNHDAMYWYRQDPGQGLRLIYYSQIVNDFQKGDIAEGYSVSREKKESFPLTVTSAQKNPTAFYLCASSTRQGAGTEAFFGQGTRLTVV.

This rearrangement joins TRBV27 to TRBJ1-5, with D possibly being TRBD1 (6 bases). In germline, CDR1 is MNHEY, CDR2 SMNVEV (reference sequence). This CDR3 is 14 amino acids long. The V end lost 6 bases, the J end lost 0 bases, and 9 bases lay between the germline ends. The CDR3 sequence is CASRGTYSNQPQHF. The DNA for the CDR3 is TGTGCCAGCAGAGGGACATATAGCAATCAGCCCCAGCATTTT.

This sequence joins TRBV19 and TRBJ1-5, with D perhaps matching TRBD1 (6 bases). V lost 7 bases and J lost 3, with 7 bases in between. The germline V gene encodes CDR1 LNHDA and CDR2 SQIVND (reference sequence). The CDR3 has 12 residues. CDR3 sequence: CASTGDNQPQHF. CDR3 nucleotide sequence: TGTGCCAGTACAGGGGACAATCAGCCCCAGCATTTT.

The gene calls are TRBV28 and TRBJ1-1; TRBD1 is a possible D gene (6 bases). Germline-derived CDR1 and CDR2 are MDHEN and SYDVKM. This CDR3 contains 12 residues. V was cut by 8 bases and J by 9 bases, with 16 bases left in between. Here the CDR3 reads CASLTGKLKAFF. The CDR3 coding sequence is TGTGCCAGCTTAACAGGGAAATTGAAAGCTTTCTTT.

This chain connects TRBV6-4 to TRBJ1-2; the match to TRBD1 covers 7 bases. The germline gives CDR1 MRHNA, CDR2 SNTAGT. The CDR3 has 14 residues. The trim removed 2 bases at V and 7 bases at J, leaving 7 bases unmatched. The CDR3 coding sequence is TGTGCCAGCAGTGACACTAACAGGGGTGGTGGCTACACCTTC. This codes for CASSDTNRGGGYTF.

This rearrangement joins TRBV7-9 to TRBJ2-3, with D possibly being TRBD1 (5 bases). Trimming shortened V by 1 base and J by 4 bases, and 9 bases separated the two germline ends. Germline-derived CDR1 and CDR2 are SEHNR and FQNEAQ (reference sequence). The CDR3 has 14 residues. The CDR3 protein is CASSLEGRADTQYF. CDR3 nucleotides: TGTGCCAGCAGCTTAGAGGGCAGGGCAGATACGCAGTATTTT. Using reference TRBV7-9 and TRBJ2-3 for the parts outside the CDR3, the full variable domain is DTGVSQNPRHKITKRGQNVTFRCDPISEHNRLYWYRQTLGQGPEFLTYFQNEAQLEKSRLLSDRFSAERPKGSFSTLEIQRTEQGDSAMYLCASSLEGRADTQYFGPGTRLTVL.

The chain uses TRBV4-2 and TRBJ2-7; D might be TRBD2 (6 bases). Germline CDR1 is LGHNA and CDR2 is YNFKEQ. This CDR3 is 16 amino acids long. V gave up 1 base and J gave up 4 bases, with 17 bases separating them. In DNA form, the CDR3 reads TGTGCCAGCAGCCAAGGTCCGACTAGTAGGGAATACGAGCAGTACTTC. Encoded protein: CASSQGPTSREYEQYF.

The chain is built from TRBV29-1 and TRBJ1-1, with 10 bases fitting TRBD1. This CDR3 region has 13 residues. Germline lookup yields CDR1 SQVTM and CDR2 ANQGSEA. Germline trimming cut 4 bases from V and 5 bases from J; bases unmatched to any gene: 4. The CDR3, as DNA: TGCAGCGTTGGGACAGGGGGGGCAACTGAAGCTTTCTTT. Translation gives CSVGTGGATEAFF.

The CDR3 region is CASSDFRLAQYQETQYF. CDR3 DNA: TGTGCCAGCAGTGATTTTAGGCTAGCTCAGTACCAAGAGACCCAGTACTTC. The chain has TRBV2 and TRBJ2-5; the D gene is possibly TRBD2 (5 bases). Germline V lookup: CDR1 SNHLY, CDR2 FYNNEI. CDR3 length: 17 amino acids. Trimming cost V 3 bases and J 0 bases, with 17 bases left between them.

The genes are TRBV7-2 and TRBJ1-2; D is undetermined. V lost 5 bases and J lost 7, with 17 bases in between. This CDR3 has 14 residues. Germline assignment: CDR1 SGHTA and CDR2 FQGNSA. DNA for the CDR3: TGTGCCAGCAGCCCCCCGAATGTTAGAGGTGGCTACACCTTC. Protein: CASSPPNVRGGYTF.

This chain uses TRBV7-2 with TRBJ2-2, with 8 bases matching TRBD2. Per the germline V gene, CDR1 is SGHTA and CDR2 is FQGNSA. The CDR3 totals 15 residues. Trimming took 5 bases from V and 4 from J; bases not matched to a gene: 6. The CDR3 coding sequence is TGTGCCAGCAGCCCTGGACTAGCCGGCACCGGGGAGCTGTTTTTT. This translates into CASSPGLAGTGELFF.

This chain connects TRBV6-1 to TRBJ1-1; possible D gene TRBD1, 5 bases. Germline values: CDR1 MNHNS, CDR2 SASEGT. CDR3 length: 16 amino acids. Trimming pared 2 bases from V and 2 bases from J, leaving 15 bases between. The CDR3 bases are TGTGCCAGCAGTGAAAGGAGGGGCTACACCAACACTGAAGCTTTCTTT. Translating gives CASSERRGYTNTEAFF.

V and J are TRBV24-1 and TRBJ2-3; maybe TRBD2 (6 bases). This CDR3 is 13 amino acids long. Germline lookup yields CDR1 KGHDR and CDR2 SFDVKD. Trimming removed 9 bases from V and 7 bases from J, with 16 bases in between. The CDR3 protein is CATSGSAGNTQYF. CDR3 sequence (DNA): TGTGCCACCTCGGGTTCGGCGGGGAATACGCAGTATTTT.

CDR3 sequence reads: CATSRGGLGTEAFF. The CDR3 DNA follows: TGTGCCACCAGCAGAGGCGGGTTAGGGACTGAAGCTTTCTTT. This sequence joins TRBV15 and TRBJ1-1; unclear D gene. Germline V gives CDR1 LNHNV, CDR2 YYDKDF (reference sequence). Trimming pared 1 base from V and 5 bases from J, leaving 11 bases between. This CDR3 is 14 amino acids long.

This rearrangement joins TRBV11-2 to TRBJ2-5; 7 bases are shared with TRBD1. V lost 3 bases, J lost 5 bases, and 9 bases stayed unmatched. Germline values: CDR1 SGHAT, CDR2 FQNNGV. This CDR3 region has 15 residues. CDR3 nucleotides: TGTGCCAGCAGCTTCGAACAGGGGTCCCGGGAGACCCAGTACTTC. Translation: CASSFEQGSRETQYF. The full variable domain, its missing parts supplied by reference TRBV11-2 and TRBJ2-5, is EAGVAQSPRYKIIEKRQSVAFWCNPISGHATLYWYQQILGQGPKLLIQFQNNGVVDDSQLPKDRFSAERLKGVDSTLKIQPAKLEDSAVYLCASSFEQGSRETQYFGPGTRLLVL.

The chain has TRBV2 and TRBJ2-7; no clear D gene. V dropped 5 bases and J dropped 3 bases, with 17 bases sitting between them. Per the germline V gene, CDR1 is SNHLY and CDR2 is FYNNEI. The length of the CDR3 is 15 residues. The CDR3 sequence: CASSLGPSNRYEQYF. CDR3 sequence (DNA): TGTGCCAGCAGTCTTGGGCCTTCAAACCGCTACGAGCAGTACTTC.

Written as DNA, the CDR3 is TGTGCCAGCAGCTTAACAGGGGCTAGAAGTAACTATGGCTACACCTTC. It specifies CASSLTGARSNYGYTF. This sequence joins TRBV7-9 and TRBJ1-2, with 7 bases that match TRBD1. Germline CDR1 and CDR2: SEHNR and FQNEAQ (reference sequence). The J segment lost 1 base and the V segment lost 2 bases, leaving 7 bases of the junction unmatched. The CDR3 length is 16 residues.

V and J are TRBV5-4 and TRBJ2-2; 9 nucleotides align to TRBD1. The trim removed 7 bases at V and 7 bases at J, leaving 8 bases unmatched. The germline V gene encodes CDR1 SGHNT and CDR2 YYREEE (reference sequence). The CDR3 spans 14 residues. The CDR3 sequence is CASRRDRAFGELFF. In DNA, the CDR3 is TGTGCCAGCCGCCGGGACAGGGCTTTCGGGGAGCTGTTTTTT.

The gene calls are TRBV6-4 and TRBJ1-2, with D perhaps TRBD1 (5 bases). Trimming left V 2 bases short and J 10 bases short, with 14 bases between. Germline V gene sequence: CDR1 MRHNA, CDR2 SNTAGT. The CDR3 extends over 13 amino acids. CDR3 bases: TGTGCCAGCAGTGACAGGGGCCTCGACGTCTACACCTTC. It yields the protein CASSDRGLDVYTF.

This clone was observed once. The chain links TRBV12-3 or TRBV12-4 to TRBJ1-2, with D possibly being TRBD1 (5 bases). This CDR3 has 11 residues. Deletions cut 8 bases from V and 4 bases from J, with 8 bases between. Written as DNA, the CDR3 is TGTGCCAGCCAAAGGGGCTATGGCTACACCTTC. This encodes CASQRGYGYTF.

The V call is TRBV6-5, the J call TRBJ1-2, with 7 bases fitting TRBD1. Looked up from germline, CDR1 is MNHEY and CDR2 is SVGAGI. The CDR3 totals 16 residues. Trimming cost V 4 bases and J 4 bases; bases outside gene matches: 12. CDR3 residues: CASSSLRGRRSYGYTF. CDR3 nucleotides: TGTGCCAGCAGTTCGCTCAGGGGGAGAAGGAGCTATGGCTACACCTTC.

This clone was seen once. The V and J genes are TRBV18 and TRBJ2-1, with 9 bases fitting TRBD2. The length of the CDR3 is 15 residues. CDR1 and CDR2 (germline): KGHSH, LQKENI. V lost 0 bases to trimming and J lost 7 bases; unmatched junction nucleotides: 4. CDR3 sequence reads: CASSPPAGGPNEQFF. CDR3 bases: TGTGCCAGCTCACCACCGGCGGGGGGGCCGAATGAGCAGTTCTTC.

Comment on this clone: At one of its ends the junction is not consistent with the germline gene, which may arise from a read error. The J gene is TRBJ2-7, the V gene TRBV5-4; TRBD1 agrees at 8 bases. The CDR3 consists of 14 residues. Germline values: CDR1 SGHNT, CDR2 YYREEE (reference sequence). The CDR3 DNA follows: TGTGCCAGCACCTTGGAGGACAGGGTGCACGAGCAGTACTTC. Amino acid sequence: CASTLEDRVHEQYF.

The CDR3 is CSVAPGSSTDTQYF. CDR3 coding DNA: TGCAGCGTTGCCCCCGGTTCTAGCACAGATACGCAGTATTTT. This chain uses TRBV29-1 with TRBJ2-3, with D unclear. The germline V gene encodes CDR1 SQVTM and CDR2 ANQGSEA. The V end lost 4 bases, the J end lost 0 bases, and 11 bases lay between the germline ends. This CDR3 is 14 amino acids long.

The V and J genes are TRBV27 and TRBJ2-3; TRBD2 agrees at 8 bases. With 5 bases clipped from V and 5 bases from J, the junction kept 9 bases outside the gene matches. Germline V gene lookup returns CDR1 MNHEY and CDR2 SMNVEV (reference sequence). The CDR3 has 15 amino acids. This CDR3 reads CASSPEGRGGDTQYF. Here the CDR3 DNA reads TGTGCCAGCAGTCCCGAGGGACGGGGGGGAGATACGCAGTATTTT.